The 22 T cell receptor beta chains below were found in one sample sequenced in a study of radiation and T cells in renal cell carcinoma (dated by TCRdb to 2020 to 2022). Receptor libraries were prepared by the immunoSEQ multiplex PCR assay. Held by TCRdb, this immuneACCESS table contains in-frame sequences only and omits some clones. Under half of the omission traces to an unresolved V gene where checked; the cause of the rest is unknown. This sample comprises some 150,000 clones, 70% to 90% of them detected only once. Under 30% of the sample is taken by the ten largest. The label giving this sample's time point can be read as: baseline pretreatment blood. The treatment or condition label, read with the paper, signifies: 15 Gy SBRT to primary tumor, nephrectomy 4 weeks later. The sequenced sample was blood, obtained from a patient whose treatment included radiotherapy and nephrectomy. Receptors were obtained from a woman between 50 and 59 years old with renal cell carcinoma.

For the CDR3, the DNA is TGTGCCAGCACACAGGACGGGGGGCAGCCCCAGCATTTT. As protein: CASTQDGGQPQHF. V gene TRBV7-9 combines with J gene TRBJ1-5; D may be TRBD1 (5 bases). Trimming pared 7 bases from V and 7 bases from J, leaving 14 bases between. The CDR3 extends over 13 amino acids. Germline loops: CDR1 SEHNR, CDR2 FQNEAQ (reference sequence).

V is TRBV29-1 and J is TRBJ1-1, with 7 bases lining up with TRBD1. From germline, CDR1 is SQVTM and CDR2 ANQGSEA. The CDR3 contains 14 residues. The V gene end was trimmed by 4 bases and the J gene end by 1 base; junction bases not matched to a gene: 6. CDR3 nucleotide sequence: TGCAGCGTTGTATGGGGGACAGCGAACACTGAAGCTTTCTTT. This gives the protein CSVVWGTANTEAFF.

J is TRBJ2-6 and V is TRBV2; a possible D gene is TRBD2 (6 bases). The ends were cut back, 2 bases at V and 3 bases at J, with 8 bases in the middle. Germline CDR1 reads SNHLY; CDR2 reads FYNNEI. The CDR3 extends over 15 amino acids. The CDR3 DNA reads TGTGCCAGCAGTGAAAGGAGGGTTGGGGCCAACGTCCTGACTTTC. Translation gives CASSERRVGANVLTF.

J is TRBJ2-7 and V is TRBV2; 10 nucleotides line up with TRBD1. V lost 8 bases, J lost 1 base, and 8 bases stayed unmatched. Germline CDR1 reads SNHLY; CDR2 reads FYNNEI. The CDR3 is 15 residues long. CDR3 loop: CASGKDRGYSYEQYF. The CDR3 nucleotides read TGTGCCAGCGGGAAGGACAGGGGGTATTCCTACGAGCAGTACTTC.

This clone was counted only a few times. The chain employs TRBV7-9 and TRBJ1-5; possibly TRBD1 for D (6 bases). The CDR3 is 13 amino acids. The V end was cut by 5 bases, the J end by 6 bases, with 11 bases between. Germline CDR1 and CDR2: SEHNR and FQNEAQ (reference sequence). The CDR3 bases are TGTGCCAGCAGCCAGGAGGGGGGTCAGCCCCAGCATTTT. Translating it yields CASSQEGGQPQHF.

This clone was counted between two and nine times. This chain links TRBV6-6 with TRBJ1-2, with D unclear. V was shortened by 0 bases and J by 4 bases, with 12 bases between the two germline ends. This CDR3 is 15 amino acids long. The germline CDR1 and CDR2 sequences are MNHNY and SVGAGI (reference sequence). CDR3 region: CASSYSGLGPYGYTF. CDR3 bases: TGTGCCAGCAGTTACTCCGGATTAGGGCCCTATGGCTACACCTTC.

The V gene is TRBV6-5, the J gene TRBJ1-2, with D hard to call. Looked up from germline, CDR1 is MNHEY and CDR2 is SVGAGI. This CDR3 is built from 11 residues. V lost 8 bases to trimming and J lost 4 bases, with 8 bases between them. In nucleotides, the CDR3 is TGTGCCAGCGGCCAGGCCTATGGCTACACCTTC. Residues: CASGQAYGYTF.

This clone showed up just a few times. The gene calls are TRBV19 and TRBJ1-6, with unresolved D. V was shortened by 1 base and J by 7 bases, with 8 bases between the two germline ends. This CDR3 is built from 14 residues. Per the germline V gene, CDR1 is LNHDA and CDR2 is SQIVND (reference sequence). In DNA form, the CDR3 reads TGTGCCAGTAGTATAGGCGGCTCCAATTCACCCCTCCACTTT. It codes for CASSIGGSNSPLHF.

The V call is TRBV29-1, the J call TRBJ1-1; D gene uncertain. CDR1 and CDR2 (germline): SQVTM, ANQGSEA. The CDR3 runs 13 residues. Trimming removed 7 bases at V and 4 bases at J, with 16 bases between. The CDR3 reads CSASWGRSTEAFF. DNA for the CDR3: TGCAGCGCTAGTTGGGGTAGGAGCACTGAAGCTTTCTTT. Drawing the rest from reference TRBV29-1 and TRBJ1-1, the complete variable domain is SAVISQKPSRDICQRGTSLTIQCQVDSQVTMMFWYRQQPGQSLTLIATANQGSEATYESGFVIDKFPISRPNLTFSTLTVSNMSPEDSSIYLCSASWGRSTEAFFGQGTRLTVV.

This chain links TRBV19 with TRBJ2-7; D gene unclear. Per germline, CDR1 LNHDA and CDR2 SQIVND (reference sequence). The V and J ends lost 7 bases and 6 bases respectively, with 10 bases between them. The CDR3 runs to 11 residues. The CDR3 region has the DNA TGTGCCAGTACACGCCGACCCGAGCAGTACTTC. It yields the protein CASTRRPEQYF. Full variable domain (missing parts from reference TRBV19 and TRBJ2-7): DGGITQSPKYLFRKEGQNVTLSCEQNLNHDAMYWYRQDPGQGLRLIYYSQIVNDFQKGDIAEGYSVSREKKESFPLTVTSAQKNPTAFYLCASTRRPEQYFGPGTRLTVT.

Comments on this clone: Other DNA sequences from this sample encode an identical CDR3 as well. The J gene is TRBJ1-2, the V gene TRBV7-8; 7 bases line up with TRBD1. Germline V CDR1 and CDR2: SGHVS, FQNEAQ. This CDR3 spans 13 amino acids. The junction had 2 bases not matched to a gene; V was cut back by 5 bases and J by 2 bases. As DNA, the CDR3 is TGTGCCAGCAGCCCGGACAGGAACTATGGCTACACCTTC. This codes for CASSPDRNYGYTF.

J is TRBJ1-1 and V is TRBV11-2, with unresolved D. The CDR3 loop spans 13 amino acids. Germline V CDR1 and CDR2: SGHAT, FQNNGV. Trimming cost V 0 bases and J 7 bases, with 9 bases left between them. The CDR3 DNA sequence: TGTGCCAGCAGCTTAGAACGAACAAGTGAAGCTTTCTTT. Encoded protein: CASSLERTSEAFF.

Written as DNA, the CDR3 is TGTGCCAGCAGCTGGACAGGGGGATTTTACGAGCAGTACTTC. It is translated as CASSWTGGFYEQYF. This chain links TRBV7-2 with TRBJ2-7, with 10 bases lining up with TRBD1. V dropped 4 bases and J dropped 4; count of bases not matched to a gene: 4. The CDR3 loop spans 14 amino acids. Germline lookup yields CDR1 SGHTA and CDR2 FQGNSA.

The chain employs TRBV13 and TRBJ2-2; D could derive from TRBD1 or TRBD2 (5 bases each). Germline assignment: CDR1 PRHDT and CDR2 FYEKMQ (reference sequence). V was clipped by 7 bases and J by 4 bases, with 19 bases between them. This CDR3 comprises 16 residues. The CDR3 DNA reads TGTGCCAGCACCCCGGGGCCCTCTTCCAGCACCGGGGAGCTGTTTTTT. This translates into CASTPGPSSSTGELFF.

V and J are TRBV4-3 and TRBJ1-6; unclear D gene. V shed 4 bases and J shed 0 bases, with 10 bases lying between them. Germline loops: CDR1 LGHNA, CDR2 YSLEER. This CDR3 has 16 amino acids. The DNA for the CDR3 is TGCGCCAGCAGCCGGTCTGGAAGCTCCTATAATTCACCCCTCCACTTT. This gives the protein CASSRSGSSYNSPLHF.

V gene TRBV5-4 combines with J gene TRBJ2-6; D is uncertain. V was cut by 3 bases and J by 1 base, with 8 bases left in between. The CDR3 has 15 amino acids. From germline, CDR1 is SGHNT and CDR2 YYREEE (reference sequence). CDR3 protein: CASSSYLSGANVLTF. In nucleotides, the CDR3 is TGTGCCAGCAGCTCCTACCTTTCTGGGGCCAACGTCCTGACTTTC.

The gene calls are TRBV7-2 and TRBJ2-6; D is possibly TRBD2 (5 bases). The V gene lost 5 bases and the J gene lost 3 bases, with 23 bases spanning the gap. Germline assignment: CDR1 SGHTA and CDR2 FQGNSA. CDR3 length: 19 residues. This chain's CDR3 is CASSPALAALGRGANVLTF. In nucleotides, the CDR3 is TGTGCCAGCAGCCCCGCCCTAGCTGCCCTTGGACGTGGGGCCAACGTCCTGACTTTC. The entire variable domain, with the rest obtained from reference TRBV7-2 and TRBJ2-6, is as follows: GAGVSQSPSNKVTEKGKDVELRCDPISGHTALYWYRQSLGQGLEFLIYFQGNSAPDKSGLPSDRFSAERTGGSVSTLTIQRTQQEDSAVYLCASSPALAALGRGANVLTFGAGSRLTVL.

The J gene is TRBJ2-7, the V gene TRBV5-1; possibly TRBD1 for D (6 bases). CDR1 is SGHRS, CDR2 YFSETQ, per germline. CDR3 length: 15 amino acids. Deletions cut 0 bases from V and 6 bases from J, with 16 bases between. The CDR3 loop is CASSLAQGIPSEQYF. The CDR3, as DNA: TGCGCCAGCAGCTTGGCGCAGGGGATCCCTTCCGAGCAGTACTTC.

The rearrangement uses TRBV4-2 and TRBJ2-3; TRBD1 matches at 7 bases. The V and J ends lost 2 bases and 1 base, in that order; junction bases with no gene match: 6. This CDR3 is 16 amino acids long. Germline lookup yields CDR1 LGHNA and CDR2 YNFKEQ. The CDR3: CASSQPGTAGTDTQYF. In DNA form, the CDR3 reads TGTGCCAGCAGCCAACCCGGGACAGCGGGCACAGATACGCAGTATTTT.

The chain carries TRBV27 and TRBJ2-7; 8 bases map to TRBD1. Germline assignment: CDR1 MNHEY and CDR2 SMNVEV (reference sequence). The CDR3 consists of 14 residues. With 6 bases clipped from V and 7 bases from J, the junction kept 11 bases outside the gene matches. CDR3 nucleotides: TGTGCCAGCAGGACCGGGACAGGTAATTGGGAGCAGTACTTC. This codes for CASRTGTGNWEQYF.

This clone showed up just a few times. The chain couples TRBV9 to TRBJ2-2; no definite D call. This CDR3 spans 13 amino acids. CDR1 is SGDLS, CDR2 YYNGEE, per germline. V was pared by 0 bases and J by 4 bases, with 4 bases between. The CDR3 region has the DNA TGTGCCAGCAGCGTAGCGAGCACCGGGGAGCTGTTTTTT. Protein sequence: CASSVASTGELFF.

J is TRBJ1-1 and V is TRBV15; 10 nucleotides align to TRBD1. The CDR3 is 16 amino acids. Germline trimming cut 0 bases from V and 1 base from J; bases unmatched to any gene: 2. Germline V CDR1 and CDR2: LNHNV, YYDKDF (reference sequence). CDR3 protein: CATSRDRDRGNTEAFF. DNA of the CDR3: TGTGCCACCAGCAGAGATCGGGACAGGGGGAACACTGAAGCTTTCTTT. The whole variable domain, remainder taken from reference TRBV15 and TRBJ1-1, is DAMVIQNPRYQVTQFGKPVTLSCSQTLNHNVMYWYQQKSSQAPKLLFHYYDKDFNNEADTPDNFQSRRPNTSFCFLDIRSPGLGDTAMYLCATSRDRDRGNTEAFFGQGTRLTVV.